The rows below give T cell receptor beta chains drawn from one sample of a study of Graves' ophthalmopathy and Graves' hyperthyroidism. TCRdb reanalysed the multiplex PCR reads using MiXCR and keeps one entry per CDR3 protein. The sample has 20,000 to 25,000 distinct CDR3 sequences; less than 50% are singletons. Sequencing was done on a sample of peripheral blood. Every receptor here comes from an adult woman with stable Graves' hyperthyroidism. Both conserved end residues are part of each CDR3.

j_call: TRBJ2-3; v_call: TRBV12-3/TRBV12-4; cdr3_aa: CANSRGGDTQYF
j_call: TRBJ2-3; v_call: TRBV7-8; cdr3_aa: CASSPDWTSTDTQYF
j_call: TRBJ1-1; v_call: TRBV28; cdr3_aa: CASSFPQRGTEAFF
j_call: TRBJ2-1; v_call: TRBV19; cdr3_aa: CASTSRGGGAAYNEQFF
j_call: TRBJ1-5; v_call: TRBV2; cdr3_aa: CASSDQVGTQPQHF
j_call: TRBJ1-6; v_call: TRBV19; cdr3_aa: CASANSRGTYNSPLHF
j_call: TRBJ1-3; v_call: TRBV24-1; cdr3_aa: CATSDGVSGNTIYF
j_call: TRBJ2-1; v_call: TRBV2; cdr3_aa: CAVARPSYNEQFF
j_call: TRBJ1-5; v_call: TRBV28; cdr3_aa: CASSPSRLGNQPQHF
j_call: TRBJ2-1; v_call: TRBV20-1; cdr3_aa: CSAPGLAGGFNNEQFF
j_call: TRBJ1-2; v_call: TRBV15; cdr3_aa: CATSRDPGTNYGYTF
j_call: TRBJ1-2; v_call: TRBV20-1; cdr3_aa: CSARKTGAGYTF
j_call: TRBJ1-5; v_call: TRBV7-8; cdr3_aa: CASSLAGGGNQPQHF
j_call: TRBJ2-7; v_call: TRBV28; cdr3_aa: CASSPRTSNYGQYF
j_call: TRBJ2-1; v_call: TRBV5-8; cdr3_aa: CASSLPSGNEQFF
j_call: TRBJ2-1; v_call: TRBV12-3/TRBV12-4; cdr3_aa: CASSFAAVYNEQFF
j_call: TRBJ2-2; v_call: TRBV24-1; cdr3_aa: CATSPDRATGELFF
j_call: TRBJ2-3; v_call: TRBV5-8; cdr3_aa: CASSLVGLAGGLGSTADTQYF
j_call: TRBJ1-1; v_call: TRBV7-9; cdr3_aa: CASSLRGEEAFF
j_call: TRBJ2-7; v_call: TRBV9; cdr3_aa: CASSVGLTTGNEQYF
j_call: TRBJ2-2; v_call: TRBV12-3/TRBV12-4; cdr3_aa: CASSLSSEGILWNAGELFF
j_call: TRBJ2-1; v_call: TRBV2; cdr3_aa: CASSLGLSEQFF
j_call: TRBJ2-1; v_call: TRBV9; cdr3_aa: CASSALGQGVNEQFF
j_call: TRBJ2-7; v_call: TRBV19; cdr3_aa: CASSMSSGSPYEQYF
j_call: TRBJ1-5; v_call: TRBV12-3/TRBV12-4; cdr3_aa: CASSSPVGQPQHF
j_call: TRBJ1-6; v_call: TRBV20-1; cdr3_aa: CSAPLPDRTNSPLHF
j_call: TRBJ2-7; v_call: TRBV5-4; cdr3_aa: CASSLGAGPSGEQYF
j_call: TRBJ2-6; v_call: TRBV4-2; cdr3_aa: CASSPDSLLRANVLTF
j_call: TRBJ1-3; v_call: TRBV5-1; cdr3_aa: CASSSGSGNTIYF
j_call: TRBJ2-5; v_call: TRBV6-5; cdr3_aa: CATAGQGARGRDGETQYF
j_call: TRBJ2-7; v_call: TRBV6-2/TRBV6-3; cdr3_aa: CASSPRLAGDEQYF
j_call: TRBJ2-1; v_call: TRBV6-4; cdr3_aa: CASSAEAGGRNEQFF
j_call: TRBJ1-1; v_call: TRBV4-1; cdr3_aa: CASSQDMAGGSGTEAFF
j_call: TRBJ2-2; v_call: TRBV6-6; cdr3_aa: CASSGPPRGTGELFF
j_call: TRBJ1-3; v_call: TRBV12-3/TRBV12-4; cdr3_aa: CASTPPLSGNTIYF
j_call: TRBJ2-3; v_call: TRBV6-5; cdr3_aa: CASTKLAANTDTQYF
j_call: TRBJ2-3; v_call: TRBV9; cdr3_aa: CASSVVASDTDTQYF
j_call: TRBJ2-7; v_call: TRBV5-5; cdr3_aa: CASSLGQGSYEQYF
j_call: TRBJ2-5; v_call: TRBV9; cdr3_aa: CASGGTLGQETQYF
j_call: TRBJ2-7; v_call: TRBV13; cdr3_aa: CASSLVGGGVYEQYF